Listed below are T cell receptor beta chains from one sample, sequenced in a study of blood T cell repertoires in COVID-19. Assay: immunoSEQ multiplex PCR; the TCRdb copy retains only in-frame clones and omits some. The sample records 130,000 to 150,000 clones, approximately 85% being singletons. The material sequenced was peripheral blood. These receptors originate from a woman in her fifties or sixties with COVID-19, enrolled during active disease. Each CDR3 is given with its conserved first and last residue. Clone size is shown for a subset of rows, as once, few, many or a class of expanded clone.

J gene,clone size,V gene,CDR3 protein
TRBJ2-7,NA,TRBV5-1,CASSPGGGDSPGQYF
TRBJ1-6,NA,TRBV11-1,CASSLAWGNSPLHF
TRBJ2-3,NA,TRBV6-4,CASSEEAGGPDTQYF
TRBJ1-2,NA,TRBV2,CASSSTGGGYGYTF
TRBJ2-3,NA,TRBV3-1/TRBV3-2,CASSQEASTQYF
TRBJ1-5,NA,TRBV4-1,CASSQELRGEGQPQHF
TRBJ2-7,NA,TRBV2,CASNRGTEEQYF
TRBJ1-5,NA,TRBV19,CASSIGDSDQPQHF
TRBJ1-2,NA,TRBV6-9,CASPRGGANYGYTF
TRBJ1-2,NA,TRBV19,CASSIDLGGMNYGYTF
TRBJ2-2,NA,TRBV5-4,CASFQGGTSANTGELFF
TRBJ2-5,NA,TRBV28,CASSDFRGLANRGTQYF
TRBJ2-3,NA,TRBV15,CATSRNLAPQQYF
TRBJ2-1,NA,TRBV5-1,CASSITGGSYNEQFF
TRBJ2-3,NA,TRBV12-3/TRBV12-4,CASRDRGRDTQYF
TRBJ1-2,few,TRBV5-5,CASSLLQEGNYGYTF
TRBJ1-2,NA,TRBV6-5,CASSQARGDGYTF
TRBJ1-2,NA,TRBV12-5,CASGLVGHGQGDGYTF
TRBJ1-5,few,TRBV24-1,CATSDGQGRVRQPQHF
TRBJ2-7,NA,TRBV7-3,CASSPTGTLSYEQYF
TRBJ1-2,many,TRBV6-5,CASESDFLGGYGYTF
TRBJ2-1,NA,TRBV7-9,CASSSPTSGQGRFF
TRBJ1-4,few,TRBV2,CASSPLTGGEEKLFF
TRBJ1-3,few,TRBV7-9,CASLLSRATGNTIYF
TRBJ1-1,NA,TRBV6-5,CASSYSQGGNTEAFF
TRBJ1-3,NA,TRBV10-1,CASRDPFSGTGSSGNTIYF
TRBJ2-5,NA,TRBV19,CASTQGQSQETQYF
TRBJ2-5,NA,TRBV7-9,CASSTPGGETQYF
TRBJ1-4,NA,TRBV15,CATSRTQGASEKLFF
TRBJ1-4,NA,TRBV5-1,CASSLSGREKLFF
TRBJ1-1,NA,TRBV4-1,CASSQVGVNTEAFF
TRBJ2-2,NA,TRBV5-1,CASSWAGTGGNTGELFF
TRBJ2-3,NA,TRBV7-2,CASSLALAGSDTQYF
TRBJ2-7,once,TRBV4-1,CASSQARGRGSYEQYF
TRBJ2-7,once,TRBV3-1/TRBV3-2,CASSPRTGLAVYEQYF
TRBJ1-2,few,TRBV5-6,CASSLDRGANYGYTF
TRBJ1-2,once,TRBV6-5,CASSFQGNFYGYTF
TRBJ1-5,NA,TRBV4-2,CASSQDSRTVSNQPQHF
TRBJ2-2,NA,TRBV5-4,CASRKRGFDTGELFF
TRBJ1-2,NA,TRBV3-1/TRBV3-2,CASSHGTDGDYGYTF
TRBJ2-7,NA,TRBV7-9,CASSSTEVSYEQYF
TRBJ2-7,few,TRBV7-2,CASRDADRGGYEQYF
TRBJ2-7,few,TRBV5-1,CASSPTSGGPSSYEQYF
TRBJ2-3,NA,TRBV24-1,CATSDFQGAGTDTQYF
TRBJ2-7,NA,TRBV7-2,CASSLALGQGYEQYF
TRBJ2-7,NA,TRBV10-2,CASSLSTYEQYF
TRBJ1-3,NA,TRBV29-1,CSARDSLSGNTIYF
TRBJ2-3,NA,TRBV7-9,CASSLVAGGPDTQYF
TRBJ2-7,NA,TRBV12-3/TRBV12-4,CASSLGRTYEQYF
TRBJ2-3,NA,TRBV6-2/TRBV6-3,CASSYYRGRSTDTQYF
TRBJ2-3,NA,TRBV7-2,CASSSSGTDTQYF
TRBJ2-1,NA,TRBV19,CASMLGGLYNEQFF
TRBJ2-5,NA,TRBV4-1,CASSQGGMGLRETQYF
TRBJ1-2,NA,TRBV12-3/TRBV12-4,CASSPGQLYGYTF
TRBJ2-1,NA,TRBV4-2,CASSQGLSYNEQFF